This TCR beta chain was obtained from a study of cytomegalovirus exposure and HLA in healthy donors. Study observations and caveats: In an earlier analysis, most TCR beta V segments were productive about 87% or about 30% of the time. Excluded were some V segments that proved indistinguishable, including TRBV6-2 and TRBV6-3.

The primer mix had 60 Vbeta and 13 Jbeta primers. Measured with immunoSEQ multiplex PCR; TCRdb has only the in-frame clones, and not every one. The data contain under 130,000 clones, roughly three quarters of them seen just once; the ten biggest clones take up about a tenth. This clone was observed a few times. Its antigen is unknown. The V end lost 1 base, the J end lost 3 bases, and 10 bases lay between the germline ends. Germline-derived CDR1 and CDR2 are MNHEY and SVGAGI. The CDR3 totals 15 residues. This receptor was taken from a man aged 35-49 years in good health and CMV-seropositive. The rearrangement joins TRBV6-5 to TRBJ2-1, with D maybe TRBD2 (6 bases). Sequences were obtained from PBMCs. The CDR3 DNA is TGTGCCAGCAGTTACTTCGCTAGCGACTACAATGAGCAGTTCTTC. Translation gives CASSYFASDYNEQFF.